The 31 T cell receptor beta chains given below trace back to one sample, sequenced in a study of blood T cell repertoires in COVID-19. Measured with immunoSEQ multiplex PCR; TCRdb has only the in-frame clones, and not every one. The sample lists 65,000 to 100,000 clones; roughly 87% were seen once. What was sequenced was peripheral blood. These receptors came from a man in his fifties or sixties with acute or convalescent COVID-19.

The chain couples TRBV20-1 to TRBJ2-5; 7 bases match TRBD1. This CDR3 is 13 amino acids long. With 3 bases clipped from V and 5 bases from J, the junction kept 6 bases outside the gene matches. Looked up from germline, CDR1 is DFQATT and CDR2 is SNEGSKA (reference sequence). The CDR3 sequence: CSASEGARETQYF. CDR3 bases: TGCAGTGCTAGTGAGGGGGCGCGGGAGACCCAGTACTTC.

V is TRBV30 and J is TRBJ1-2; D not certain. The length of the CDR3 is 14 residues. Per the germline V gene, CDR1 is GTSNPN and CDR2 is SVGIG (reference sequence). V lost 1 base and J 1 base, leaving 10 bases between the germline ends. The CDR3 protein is CAWSAGVLNYGYTF. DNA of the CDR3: TGTGCCTGGAGTGCCGGAGTCCTTAACTATGGCTACACCTTC.

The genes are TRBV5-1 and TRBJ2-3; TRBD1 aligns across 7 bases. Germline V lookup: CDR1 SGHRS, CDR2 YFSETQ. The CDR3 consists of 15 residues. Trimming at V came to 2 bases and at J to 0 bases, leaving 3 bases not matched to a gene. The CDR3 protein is CASSFSTGSTDTQYF. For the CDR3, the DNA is TGCGCCAGCAGCTTCTCGACAGGGAGCACAGATACGCAGTATTTT.

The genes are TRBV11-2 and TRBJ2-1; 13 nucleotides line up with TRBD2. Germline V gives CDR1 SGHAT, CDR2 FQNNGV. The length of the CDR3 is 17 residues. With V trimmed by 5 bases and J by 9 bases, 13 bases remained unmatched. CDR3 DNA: TGTGCCAGCAGCCCCTCCCCACTAGCGGGGGGGCCGAGTGAGCAGTTCTTC. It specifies CASSPSPLAGGPSEQFF.

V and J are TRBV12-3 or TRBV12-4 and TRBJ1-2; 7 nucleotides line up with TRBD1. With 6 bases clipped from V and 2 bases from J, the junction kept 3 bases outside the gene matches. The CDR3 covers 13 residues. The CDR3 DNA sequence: TGTGCCAGCAGAGAGACAGGGAACTATGGCTACACCTTC. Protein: CASRETGNYGYTF.

CDR3: CATRGTTGELFF. For the CDR3, the DNA is TGTGCCACACGGGGTACCACCGGGGAGCTGTTTTTT. The rearrangement uses TRBV3-1 (or the pseudogene TRBV3-2) and TRBJ2-2; D may be TRBD2 (5 bases). Germline V CDR1 and CDR2: LGHDT, YNNKEL (reference sequence). CDR3 length: 12 residues. Trimming took off 10 bases at V and 4 bases at J, with 10 bases between the two ends.

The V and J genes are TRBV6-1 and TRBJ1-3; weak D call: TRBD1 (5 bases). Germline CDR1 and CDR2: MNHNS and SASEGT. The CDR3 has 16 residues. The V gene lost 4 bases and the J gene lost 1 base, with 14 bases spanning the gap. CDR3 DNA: TGTGCCAGCAGTGTGGCAGGGTTCACATCTGGAAACACCATATATTTT. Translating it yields CASSVAGFTSGNTIYF.

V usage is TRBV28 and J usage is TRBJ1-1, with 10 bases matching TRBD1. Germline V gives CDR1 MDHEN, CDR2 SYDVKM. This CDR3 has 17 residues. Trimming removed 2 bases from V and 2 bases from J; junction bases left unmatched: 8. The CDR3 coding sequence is TGTGCCAGCAGTTTAGGCGCCGGGACAGGGGTTAACACTGAAGCTTTCTTT. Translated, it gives CASSLGAGTGVNTEAFF.

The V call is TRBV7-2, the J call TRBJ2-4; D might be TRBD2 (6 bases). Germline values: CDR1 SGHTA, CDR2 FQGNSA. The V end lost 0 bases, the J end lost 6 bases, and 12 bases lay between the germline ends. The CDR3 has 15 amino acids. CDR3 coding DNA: TGTGCCAGCAGCTTAGCTGGTAGCGGAGTAAACATTCAGTACTTC. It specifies CASSLAGSGVNIQYF. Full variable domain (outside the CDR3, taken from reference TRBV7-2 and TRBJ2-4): GAGVSQSPSNKVTEKGKDVELRCDPISGHTALYWYRQSLGQGLEFLIYFQGNSAPDKSGLPSDRFSAERTGGSVSTLTIQRTQQEDSAVYLCASSLAGSGVNIQYFGAGTRLSVL.

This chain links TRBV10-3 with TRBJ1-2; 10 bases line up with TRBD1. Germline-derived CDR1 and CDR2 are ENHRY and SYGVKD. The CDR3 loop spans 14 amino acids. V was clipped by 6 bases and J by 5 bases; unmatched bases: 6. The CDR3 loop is CAIRSGTGVYGYTF. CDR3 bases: TGTGCCATCAGGTCCGGGACAGGGGTTTATGGCTACACCTTC.

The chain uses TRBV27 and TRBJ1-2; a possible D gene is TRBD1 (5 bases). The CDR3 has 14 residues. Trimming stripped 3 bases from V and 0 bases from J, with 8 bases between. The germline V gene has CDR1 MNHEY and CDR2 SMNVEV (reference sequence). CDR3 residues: CASSFAGTNYGYTF. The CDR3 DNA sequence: TGTGCCAGCAGTTTCGCAGGGACTAACTATGGCTACACCTTC.

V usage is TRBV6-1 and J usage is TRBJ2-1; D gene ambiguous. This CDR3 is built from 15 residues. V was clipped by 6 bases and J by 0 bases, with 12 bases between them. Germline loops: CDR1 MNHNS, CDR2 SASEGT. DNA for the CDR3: TGTGCCAGCAGCTCTGGATACAGCTCCTACAATGAGCAGTTCTTC. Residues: CASSSGYSSYNEQFF.

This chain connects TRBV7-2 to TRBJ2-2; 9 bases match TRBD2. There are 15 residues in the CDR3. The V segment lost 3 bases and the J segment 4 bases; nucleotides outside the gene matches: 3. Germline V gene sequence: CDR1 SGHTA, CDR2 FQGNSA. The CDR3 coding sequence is TGTGCCAGCAGCTTTCTAGCGGGGACCACCGGGGAGCTGTTTTTT. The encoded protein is CASSFLAGTTGELFF.

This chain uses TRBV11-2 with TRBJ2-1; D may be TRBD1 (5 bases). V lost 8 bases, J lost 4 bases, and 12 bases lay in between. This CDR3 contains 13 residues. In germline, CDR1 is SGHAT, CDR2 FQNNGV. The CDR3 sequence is CASRTRQYNEQFF. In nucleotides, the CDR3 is TGTGCCAGCCGAACTCGACAGTACAATGAGCAGTTCTTC.

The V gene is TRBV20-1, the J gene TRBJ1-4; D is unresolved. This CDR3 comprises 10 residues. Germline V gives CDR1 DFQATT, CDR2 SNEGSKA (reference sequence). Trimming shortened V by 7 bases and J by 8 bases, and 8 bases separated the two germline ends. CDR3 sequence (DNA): TGCAGTGTATCGAGCGAAAAACTGTTTTTT. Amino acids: CSVSSEKLFF.

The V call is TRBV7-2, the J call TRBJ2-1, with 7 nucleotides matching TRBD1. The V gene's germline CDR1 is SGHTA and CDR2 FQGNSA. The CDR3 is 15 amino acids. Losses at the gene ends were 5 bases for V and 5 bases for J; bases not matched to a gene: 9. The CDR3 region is CASSRSSQGDNEQFF. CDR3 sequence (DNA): TGTGCCAGCAGCCGGTCAAGTCAGGGGGACAATGAGCAGTTCTTC.

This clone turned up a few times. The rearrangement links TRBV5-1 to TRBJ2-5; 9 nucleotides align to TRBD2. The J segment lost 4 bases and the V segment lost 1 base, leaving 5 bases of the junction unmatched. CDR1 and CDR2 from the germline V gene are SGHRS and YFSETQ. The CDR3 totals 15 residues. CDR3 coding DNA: TGCGCCAGCAGCTTGAGCGGGGGGCCCGGAGAGACCCAGTACTTC. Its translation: CASSLSGGPGETQYF.

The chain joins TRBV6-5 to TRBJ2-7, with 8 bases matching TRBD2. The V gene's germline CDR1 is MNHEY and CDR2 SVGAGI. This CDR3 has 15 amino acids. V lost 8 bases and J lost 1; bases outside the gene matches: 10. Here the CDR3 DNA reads TGTGCCAGCGGCCCCGGGGGGGGTAGGTCCTACGAGCAGTACTTC. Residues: CASGPGGGRSYEQYF.

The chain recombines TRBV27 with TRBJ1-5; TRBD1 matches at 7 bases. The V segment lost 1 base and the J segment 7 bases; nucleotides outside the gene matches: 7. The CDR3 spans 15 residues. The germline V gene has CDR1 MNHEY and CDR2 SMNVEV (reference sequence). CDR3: CASSLFRAGGQPQHF. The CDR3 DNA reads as TGTGCCAGCAGTTTATTTCGGGCAGGGGGACAGCCCCAGCATTTT.

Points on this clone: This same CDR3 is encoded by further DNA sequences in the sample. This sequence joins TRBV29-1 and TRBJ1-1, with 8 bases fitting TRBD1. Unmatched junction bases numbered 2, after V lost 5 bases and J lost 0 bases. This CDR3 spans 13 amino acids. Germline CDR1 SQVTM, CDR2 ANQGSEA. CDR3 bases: TGCAGCGTTAACAGGGGGATGAACACTGAAGCTTTCTTT. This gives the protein CSVNRGMNTEAFF.

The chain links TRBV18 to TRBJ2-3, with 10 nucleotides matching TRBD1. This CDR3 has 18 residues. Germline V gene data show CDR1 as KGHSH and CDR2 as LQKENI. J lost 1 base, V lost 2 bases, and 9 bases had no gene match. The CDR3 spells CASSPLATGQGGTDTQYF. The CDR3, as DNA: TGTGCCAGCTCACCATTAGCGACCGGACAGGGGGGCACAGATACGCAGTATTTT.

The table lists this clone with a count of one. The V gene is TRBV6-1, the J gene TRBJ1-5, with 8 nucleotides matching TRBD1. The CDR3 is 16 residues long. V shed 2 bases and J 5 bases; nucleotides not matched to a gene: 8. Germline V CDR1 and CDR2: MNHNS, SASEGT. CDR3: CASSERRTGLDQPQHF. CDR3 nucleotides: TGTGCCAGCAGTGAAAGGCGGACAGGGTTGGATCAGCCCCAGCATTTT.

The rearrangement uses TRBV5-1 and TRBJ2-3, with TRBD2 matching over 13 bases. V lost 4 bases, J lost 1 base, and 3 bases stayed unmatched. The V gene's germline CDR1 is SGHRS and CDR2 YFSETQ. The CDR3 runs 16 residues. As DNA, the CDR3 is TGCGCCAGCAGCGGTACTAGCGGGGGGGGCACAGATACGCAGTATTTT. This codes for CASSGTSGGGTDTQYF.

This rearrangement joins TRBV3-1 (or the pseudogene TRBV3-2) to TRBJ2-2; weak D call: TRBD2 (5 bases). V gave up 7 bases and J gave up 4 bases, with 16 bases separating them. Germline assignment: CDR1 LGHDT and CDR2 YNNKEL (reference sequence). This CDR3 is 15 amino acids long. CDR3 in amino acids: CASTLFPGSTGELFF. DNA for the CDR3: TGTGCCAGCACCCTCTTCCCGGGATCCACCGGGGAGCTGTTTTTT.

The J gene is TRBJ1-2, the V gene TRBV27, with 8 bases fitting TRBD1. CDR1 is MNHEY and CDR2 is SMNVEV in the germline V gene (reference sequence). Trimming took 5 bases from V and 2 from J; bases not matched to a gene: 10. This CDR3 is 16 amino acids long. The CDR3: CASSPLGTGGNYGYTF. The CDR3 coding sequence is TGTGCCAGCAGTCCACTTGGGACAGGAGGGAACTATGGCTACACCTTC.

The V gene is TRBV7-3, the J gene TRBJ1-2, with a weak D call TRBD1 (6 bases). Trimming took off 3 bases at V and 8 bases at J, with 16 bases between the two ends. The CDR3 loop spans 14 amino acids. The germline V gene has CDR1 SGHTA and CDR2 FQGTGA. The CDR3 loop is CASSLVAGAGGYTF. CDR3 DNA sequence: TGTGCCAGCAGCTTGGTGGCGGGGGCAGGGGGCTACACCTTC.

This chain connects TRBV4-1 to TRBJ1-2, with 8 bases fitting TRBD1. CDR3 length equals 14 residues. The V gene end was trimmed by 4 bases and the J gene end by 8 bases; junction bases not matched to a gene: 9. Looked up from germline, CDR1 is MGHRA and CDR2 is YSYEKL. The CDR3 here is CASSPQDRARGYTF. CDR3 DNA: TGCGCCAGCAGCCCCCAGGACAGGGCACGCGGCTACACCTTC.

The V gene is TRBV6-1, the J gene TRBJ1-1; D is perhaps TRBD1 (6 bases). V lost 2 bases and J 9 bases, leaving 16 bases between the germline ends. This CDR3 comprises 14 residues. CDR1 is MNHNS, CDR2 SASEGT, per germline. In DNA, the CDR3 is TGTGCCAGCAGTGAATGGCAGGGGTTTCTGCAAGCTTTCTTT. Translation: CASSEWQGFLQAFF.

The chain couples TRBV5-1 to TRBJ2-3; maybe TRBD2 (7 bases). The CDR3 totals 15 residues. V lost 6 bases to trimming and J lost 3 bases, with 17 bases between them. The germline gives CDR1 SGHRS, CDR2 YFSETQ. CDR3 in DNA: TGCGCCAGCAATGAGGGGGGGTTCAGGACAGATACGCAGTATTTT. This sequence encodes CASNEGGFRTDTQYF.

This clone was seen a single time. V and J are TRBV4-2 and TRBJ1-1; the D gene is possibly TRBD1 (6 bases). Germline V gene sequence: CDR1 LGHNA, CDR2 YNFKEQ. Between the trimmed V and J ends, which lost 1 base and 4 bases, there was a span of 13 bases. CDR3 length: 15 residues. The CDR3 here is CASSQGSGGGTEAFF. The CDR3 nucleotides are TGTGCCAGCAGCCAAGGATCGGGAGGGGGCACTGAAGCTTTCTTT.

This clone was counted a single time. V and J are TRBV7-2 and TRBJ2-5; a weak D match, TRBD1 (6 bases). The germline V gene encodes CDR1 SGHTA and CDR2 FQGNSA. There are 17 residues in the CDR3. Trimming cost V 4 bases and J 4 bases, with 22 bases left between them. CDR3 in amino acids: CASSSQGFLTSGETQYF. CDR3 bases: TGTGCCAGCAGCTCACAGGGATTCCTCACATCGGGAGAGACCCAGTACTTC.